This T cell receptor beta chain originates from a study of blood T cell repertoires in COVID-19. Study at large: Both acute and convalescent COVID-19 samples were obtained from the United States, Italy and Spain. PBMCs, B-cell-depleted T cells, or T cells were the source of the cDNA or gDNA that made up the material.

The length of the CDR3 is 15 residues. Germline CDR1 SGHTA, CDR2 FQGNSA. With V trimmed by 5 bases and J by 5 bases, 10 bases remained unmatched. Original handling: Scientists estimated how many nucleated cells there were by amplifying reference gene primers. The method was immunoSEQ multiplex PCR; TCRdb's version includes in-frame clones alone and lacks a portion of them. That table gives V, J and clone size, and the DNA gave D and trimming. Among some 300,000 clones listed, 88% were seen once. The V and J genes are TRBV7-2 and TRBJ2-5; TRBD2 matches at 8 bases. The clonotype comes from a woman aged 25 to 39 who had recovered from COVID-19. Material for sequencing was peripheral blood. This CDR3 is CASSLQTPGGETQYF. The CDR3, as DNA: TGTGCCAGCAGCCTTCAGACGCCGGGAGGGGAGACCCAGTACTTC.